Reported below is one T cell receptor (beta chain). Its matching antigen is unknown. CDR1 is SGHRS and CDR2 is YFSETQ in the germline V gene. Trimming took 5 bases from V and 4 from J; bases not matched to a gene: 5. The CDR3 is made up of 14 amino acids. Measured with immunoSEQ multiplex PCR; TCRdb has only the in-frame clones, and not every one. Of some 90,000 clones in the sample, approximately 90% were seen once. This sample stems from a study of T cell responses to AZD1222 COVID-19 vaccine. Findings of the study overall: There were repertoire samples only from the period after the peak T cell response. In the spike-specific TCR repertoire, nearly half reportedly target unmutated variant regions. Spike regions recognized by vaccine-associated CD4 TCRs spanned the protein, led by 160-218 and 743-854. The donors showed a predominance of white British ancestry and of females, with possible underestimation of clonal diversity.

The sample was peripheral blood, taken on day 0 of AZD1222 vaccination. The V gene is TRBV5-1, the J gene TRBJ2-7, with TRBD2 matching over 11 bases. The clonotype originates from an adult in good health. The CDR3 DNA follows: TGCGCCAGCAGACTAGCGGGAGATTCGTACGAGCAGTACTTC. This translates into CASRLAGDSYEQYF.